The clone carrying this T cell receptor (beta chain) appeared a single time. The data stem from a study of cytomegalovirus exposure and HLA in healthy donors. Primers for the PCR totalled 60 Vbeta and 13 Jbeta. The protocol was immunoSEQ multiplex PCR, while the TCRdb copy is restricted to in-frame clones and leaves out a portion. The repertoire holds 180,000 or so clones, with roughly 60% as singletons. Trimming pared 2 bases from V and 7 bases from J, leaving 5 bases between. This CDR3 comprises 12 residues. Looked up from germline, CDR1 is SGHVS and CDR2 is FQNEAQ. The sequence came from a man aged 35 to 55 in good health and CMV-seronegative. The sample consisted of PBMCs. The chain uses TRBV7-8 and TRBJ2-2, with no clear D. The CDR3 DNA reads TGTGCCAGCAGCTTACACAGCGGGGAGCTGTTTTTT. This sequence encodes CASSLHSGELFF.